This record covers a single T cell receptor (beta chain). Its antigen is not known. This record belongs to a study of cytomegalovirus exposure and HLA in healthy donors. A multiplex PCR was run with 60 Vbeta primers and 13 Jbeta primers. Repertoires were generated with immunoSEQ multiplex PCR, while TCRdb's copy carries only in-frame clones and drops some. Of 200,000 to 250,000 clones listed, 70% to 85% were seen once; the top ten hold 0.58%. After removal of 5 bases from V and 2 bases from J, the junction contained 7 bases not matched to a gene. Germline lookup yields CDR1 SGHNT and CDR2 YYREEE (reference sequence). This CDR3 is 15 amino acids long. Study-wide results and limits: Excluded: some indistinguishable V segments such as TRBV6-2 and TRBV6-3. What a later analysis showed was that several of the most significant clusters appeared linked to common viral pathogens. Researchers reportedly found TCR beta sequences accurately predicted most subjects' HLA-A and HLA-B alleles.

The specimen sequenced was PBMCs. The chain combines TRBV5-4 with TRBJ2-7, with 10 bases identical to TRBD2. The sequence derives from a woman between 40 and 55 years old in good health and CMV-seronegative. The chain's CDR3 is CASSPGTSVPYEQYF. Written as DNA, the CDR3 is TGTGCCAGCAGTCCCGGGACTAGCGTACCCTACGAGCAGTACTTC.